Shown below are 20 T cell receptor beta chains from a single sample sequenced in a study of graft-versus-host responses after intestinal transplantation. Clones were sequenced by immunoSEQ multiplex PCR, and TCRdb holds only the in-frame ones, with some missing. The data hold over 65,000 clones, with around 93% observed a single time. No antigen has been identified for these receptors. Sequencing used unstimulated CD8+ T cells sorted from spleen or lymph node cells, obtained before transplant. Receptors originate from a human donor who was the organ donor for an intestinal transplant.

This rearrangement joins TRBV27 to TRBJ2-5; 7 bases are a match to TRBD1. This CDR3 has 13 amino acids. Germline loops: CDR1 MNHEY, CDR2 SMNVEV (reference sequence). With V trimmed by 5 bases and J by 6 bases, 6 bases remained unmatched. The CDR3 nucleotides are TGTGCCAGCAGTACAGGGGCGAGAAAGACCCAGTACTTC. This encodes CASSTGARKTQYF.

This chain uses TRBV27 with TRBJ2-1, with unresolved D. With 3 bases removed from V and 3 bases from J, the gap between germline ends came to 12 bases. The germline V gene encodes CDR1 MNHEY and CDR2 SMNVEV (reference sequence). There are 15 residues in the CDR3. CDR3 in amino acids: CASSFGTLIYNEQFF. CDR3 coding DNA: TGTGCCAGCAGTTTCGGAACCCTCATCTACAATGAGCAGTTCTTC.

The V call is TRBV11-2, the J call TRBJ1-2; D not resolved. Germline CDR1 reads SGHAT; CDR2 reads FQNNGV. The CDR3 extends over 16 amino acids. V shed 2 bases and J shed 4 bases, with 17 bases lying between them. DNA of the CDR3: TGTGCCAGCAGCTTATTTCGGAGCAGCCCTCCCTATGGCTACACCTTC. Amino acid sequence: CASSLFRSSPPYGYTF.

The chain couples TRBV13 to TRBJ2-5, with D perhaps matching TRBD2 (5 bases). Germline V gives CDR1 PRHDT, CDR2 FYEKMQ (reference sequence). The CDR3 spans 15 residues. Trimming removed 5 bases from V and 2 bases from J, with 15 bases in between. The CDR3 loop reads CASSHRASGQETQYF. The DNA for the CDR3 is TGTGCCAGCAGCCATCGGGCCAGCGGTCAAGAGACCCAGTACTTC. The full variable domain, its missing parts supplied by reference TRBV13 and TRBJ2-5, is AAGVIQSPRHLIKEKRETATLKCYPIPRHDTVYWYQQGPGQDPQFLISFYEKMQSDKGSIPDRFSAQQFSDYHSELNMSSLELGDSALYFCASSHRASGQETQYFGPGTRLLVL.

The chain recombines TRBV4-1 with TRBJ2-6; D is tentatively TRBD1 or TRBD2 (5 bases each). V was cut by 6 bases and J by 0 bases, with 21 bases left in between. The CDR3 extends over 19 amino acids. Per germline, CDR1 MGHRA and CDR2 YSYEKL. The CDR3 here is CASRPSRAAGISGANVLTF. The CDR3 nucleotides read TGCGCCAGCAGACCTAGCAGGGCCGCAGGGATCTCTGGGGCCAACGTCCTGACTTTC.

The rearrangement joins TRBV7-2 to TRBJ2-7, with D hard to call. V was pared by 5 bases and J by 5 bases, with 10 bases between. Germline CDR1 is SGHTA and CDR2 is FQGNSA. CDR3 length equals 12 residues. CDR3 coding DNA: TGTGCCAGCAGCGGCTCAGGAGACGAGCAGTACTTC. This codes for CASSGSGDEQYF.

V and J are TRBV6-6 and TRBJ2-5; 7 bases align to TRBD1. The DNA end favors TRBJ2-7, so the J call may be wrong. Germline V gives CDR1 MNHNY, CDR2 SVGAGI (reference sequence). There are 14 residues in the CDR3. The CDR3 sequence: CASRDGTVSYEQYF. The CDR3 DNA is TGTGCCAGCAGAGACGGGACAGTATCCTACGAGCAGTACTTC.

CDR3 DNA: TGTGCCAGCAGCTCAAAACAGGAGATTCCCTCCTACAATGAGCAGTTCTTC. This gives the protein CASSSKQEIPSYNEQFF. V usage is TRBV7-9 and J usage is TRBJ2-1, with D possibly TRBD1 on 5 matching bases. This CDR3 region has 17 residues. Germline CDR1 SEHNR, CDR2 FQNEAQ (reference sequence). The V end lost 4 bases, the J end lost 0 bases, and 16 bases lay between the germline ends.

This chain links TRBV4-1 with TRBJ2-7, with D perhaps TRBD1 (5 bases). The CDR3 has 16 residues. V shed 2 bases and J shed 5 bases, with 19 bases lying between them. Germline CDR1 and CDR2: MGHRA and YSYEKL. The CDR3 DNA is TGCGCCAGCAGCCAATCTTTGGCCAGGGTGGGTAACGAGCAGTACTTC. Its translation is CASSQSLARVGNEQYF.

The J gene is TRBJ2-3, the V gene TRBV21-1; the D segment call TRBD2 is taken from the table without a DNA check. TRBV21-1 is noted as a pseudogene. This CDR3 is 20 amino acids long. Here the CDR3 reads CASSKSEGEAGEGSTDTQYF. CDR3 nucleotides: TGTGCCAGCAGCAAATCGGAAGGAGAAGCGGGAGAAGGGTCCACAGATACGCAGTATTTT.

The chain joins TRBV5-1 to TRBJ1-2; D is possibly TRBD1 (6 bases). This CDR3 region has 13 residues. Germline V gene sequence: CDR1 SGHRS, CDR2 YFSETQ. V lost 5 bases to trimming and J lost 8 bases, with 16 bases between them. The CDR3, as DNA: TGCGCCAGCAGGTCGACAGGTCTCGACGGCTACACCTTC. Translation gives CASRSTGLDGYTF.

This chain links TRBV27 with TRBJ1-2; D is unresolved. Trimming shortened V by 3 bases and J by 4 bases, and 12 bases separated the two germline ends. The CDR3 sequence is 14 residues long. Germline V gene sequence: CDR1 MNHEY, CDR2 SMNVEV (reference sequence). The CDR3 is CASSFSGNPYGYTF. The DNA of the CDR3 is TGTGCCAGCAGTTTCTCTGGGAACCCCTATGGCTACACCTTC.

The rearrangement uses TRBV4-2 and TRBJ1-4, with 11 bases fitting TRBD1. This CDR3 spans 18 amino acids. The germline gives CDR1 LGHNA, CDR2 YNFKEQ. J gave up 6 bases and V 2 bases, and 11 bases lay outside the gene matches. CDR3 amino acids: CASSQLGQGAGEYEKLFF. The DNA for the CDR3 is TGTGCCAGCAGCCAACTTGGACAGGGGGCGGGTGAATATGAAAAACTGTTTTTT.

V gene TRBV9 combines with J gene TRBJ2-5, with 15 bases lining up with TRBD2. V shed 3 bases, J shed 5 bases, and the junction held 2 bases outside the gene matches. The CDR3 contains 15 residues. CDR1 SGDLS and CDR2 YYNGEE come from the germline V gene. The CDR3 bases are TGTGCCAGCAGCGCGGGGACTAGCGGGGGGGAGACCCAGTACTTC. This sequence encodes CASSAGTSGGETQYF.

The chain employs TRBV6-1 and TRBJ1-2; a possible D gene is TRBD1 (5 bases). This CDR3 comprises 12 residues. Germline V gives CDR1 MNHNS, CDR2 SASEGT. V was trimmed by 5 bases and J by 8 bases, leaving 12 bases between them. As DNA, the CDR3 is TGTGCCAGCAGTCAGGGCTCCGTGGGCTACACCTTC. Translating gives CASSQGSVGYTF.

The chain uses TRBV7-9 and TRBJ1-3; TRBD1 aligns across 11 bases. J was trimmed by 0 bases and V by 1 base; bases with no gene match: 5. Germline V gene lookup returns CDR1 SEHNR and CDR2 FQNEAQ (reference sequence). The length of the CDR3 is 18 residues. The CDR3 coding sequence is TGTGCCAGCAGCTTAGGGACAGGGGGCTTTCCCTCTGGAAACACCATATATTTT. It yields the protein CASSLGTGGFPSGNTIYF.

The V call is TRBV6-5, the J call TRBJ2-7; possibly TRBD1 or TRBD2 for D (5 bases each). From germline, CDR1 is MNHEY and CDR2 SVGAGI. This CDR3 contains 10 residues. V was trimmed by 8 bases and J by 4 bases, leaving 6 bases between them. CDR3 in DNA: TGTGCCAGCGGGACGTACGAGCAGTACTTC. Amino acid sequence: CASGTYEQYF.

V is TRBV30 and J is TRBJ2-7; possibly TRBD1 for D (5 bases). Germline CDR1 and CDR2: GTSNPN and SVGIG (reference sequence). CDR3 length equals 14 residues. Trimming cost V 0 bases and J 3 bases, with 12 bases left between them. This chain's CDR3 is CAWSVVSTGYEQYF. DNA of the CDR3: TGTGCCTGGAGTGTAGTGAGTACAGGCTACGAGCAGTACTTC.

J is TRBJ1-1 and V is TRBV5-8; 11 positions agree with TRBD1. J was trimmed by 4 bases and V by 2 bases; bases with no gene match: 10. Germline CDR1 and CDR2: SGHTS and YDEGEE. The CDR3 covers 17 residues. The CDR3 DNA is TGTGCCAGCAGCTTAACAGAGGGCGGGACAGGGGGCACTGAAGCTTTCTTT. It translates to CASSLTEGGTGGTEAFF.

This clone was observed a few times. The chain employs TRBV7-9 and TRBJ1-1; D gene unclear. V was trimmed by 4 bases and J by 6 bases, leaving 9 bases between them. Germline lookup yields CDR1 SEHNR and CDR2 FQNEAQ (reference sequence). This CDR3 comprises 12 residues. The CDR3 reads CASSSAAAEAFF. The DNA for the CDR3 is TGTGCCAGCAGCTCTGCCGCCGCTGAAGCTTTCTTT.